This entry concerns a single T cell receptor (beta chain). This sample is drawn from a study of blood T cell repertoires in COVID-19. Study information: The United States, Italy and Spain were the sources of the acute and convalescent COVID-19 samples. T cells, B-cell-depleted T cells, or PBMCs supplied cDNA or gDNA.

Seattle enrolled patients during active infection and tracked them longitudinally. As processed by the authors: Estimation of nucleated cell counts was performed using reference gene primer amplification. Measured with immunoSEQ multiplex PCR; TCRdb has only the in-frame clones, and not every one. D and trimming come from the DNA, and the V and J calls and clone size come from that table. The repertoire holds about 180,000 clones, with approximately 87% as singletons. V gave up 5 bases and J gave up 1 base; unmatched junction bases: 9. Germline-derived CDR1 and CDR2 are MDHEN and SYDVKM. CDR3 length: 16 amino acids.

The chain is built from TRBV28 and TRBJ1-2, with TRBD1 identical over 8 bases. This clonotype originated in a woman in her sixties or seventies with COVID-19, enrolled during active disease. Source material: peripheral blood. The CDR3 nucleotides read TGTGCCAGCAGTAACAGGGGGGCCCTAAATAACTATGGCTACACCTTC. Amino acid sequence: CASSNRGALNNYGYTF.